This TCR beta chain was retrieved from a study of T cell repertoires in cytomegalovirus infection. Study at large: An indication of both CMV infection and matching HLA type came from public TCR beta signatures. Study findings and constraints: Dominant in the ex vivo response were TCR beta clonotypes restricted by HLA-C and specific for CMV.

This clonotype was recorded once. The antigen is unknown. With 3 bases removed from V and 4 bases from J, the gap between germline ends came to 5 bases. This CDR3 is 13 amino acids long. Germline V gives CDR1 KGHDR, CDR2 SFDVKD. MiXCR, applied by TCRdb to the reads, yields one record per CDR3 protein. The sample records some 900,000 distinct CDR3 sequences, about 30% being singletons. Source: cultured CD8+ T cells from PBMCs, taken from culture after CMV antigen stimulation. V and J are TRBV24-1 and TRBJ2-2, with D unresolved. The sequence was obtained from a human donor in good health (CMV status not recorded). Some clones in this sample may be carry-over from other donors' samples. CDR3 protein: CATSDIVTGELFF. CDR3 nucleotide sequence: TGTGCCACCAGTGATATAGTCACCGGGGAGCTGTTTTTT.